This passage covers 28 T cell receptor beta chains from one sample sequenced in a study of PD-1 blockade in classical Hodgkin lymphoma. All trial patients relapsed after autologous stem cell transplantation. Clones were read by immunoSEQ multiplex PCR, and TCRdb kept only the in-frame ones, dropping some. Altogether about 27,000 clones are present, 78% being singletons, with the ten largest covering 30% to 45%. The sample in question was peripheral blood mononuclear cells (PBMCs), obtained before the second cycle of nivolumab. All receptors derive from a human donor with classical Hodgkin lymphoma.

The V call is TRBV29-1, the J call TRBJ1-2; D not resolved. Trimming removed 4 bases at V and 10 bases at J, with 16 bases between. The germline V gene encodes CDR1 SQVTM and CDR2 ANQGSEA. This CDR3 is built from 12 residues. The CDR3 sequence: CSVGRQTMDYTF. The CDR3 bases are TGCAGCGTTGGACGCCAGACTATGGACTACACCTTC. Complete variable domain (other parts from reference TRBV29-1 and TRBJ1-2): SAVISQKPSRDICQRGTSLTIQCQVDSQVTMMFWYRQQPGQSLTLIATANQGSEATYESGFVIDKFPISRPNLTFSTLTVSNMSPEDSSIYLCSVGRQTMDYTFGSGTRLTVV.

The J gene is TRBJ1-6, the V gene TRBV6-6, with D uncertain. V shed 2 bases and J shed 5 bases, with 7 bases lying between them. CDR1 MNHNY and CDR2 SVGAGI come from the germline V gene (reference sequence). This CDR3 spans 14 amino acids. CDR3 DNA sequence: TGTGCCAGCAGTTACGTGGGGAATAATTCACCCCTCCACTTT. Protein: CASSYVGNNSPLHF.

The V gene is TRBV27, the J gene TRBJ2-2, with D unclear. Trimming removed 9 bases from V and 7 bases from J, with 9 bases in between. The CDR3 runs to 11 residues. Germline V gene data show CDR1 as MNHEY and CDR2 as SMNVEV (reference sequence). CDR3 residues: CASRFNGELFF. The CDR3, as DNA: TGTGCCAGTCGGTTTAACGGGGAGCTGTTTTTT.

The CDR3 DNA reads as TGTGCCAGCAGCCAAGTGGCGCCGCTAGCGGGGGGCATTAGCTCCTACGAGCAGTACTTC. Amino acid sequence: CASSQVAPLAGGISSYEQYF. This chain links TRBV4-2 with TRBJ2-7; 11 bases match TRBD2. The germline gives CDR1 LGHNA, CDR2 YNFKEQ. This CDR3 has 20 amino acids. Trimming cost V 1 base and J 0 bases; bases outside gene matches: 14.

In its sample, this clone was seen a few times. V gene TRBV4-2 combines with J gene TRBJ1-6; perhaps TRBD1 as D (5 bases). Per the germline V gene, CDR1 is LGHNA and CDR2 is YNFKEQ. The ends were cut back, 0 bases at V and 8 bases at J, with 11 bases in the middle. This CDR3 contains 15 residues. The CDR3 sequence: CASSQEVRGDSPLHF. CDR3 bases: TGTGCCAGCAGCCAAGAGGTCAGAGGGGATTCACCCCTCCACTTT.

The chain employs TRBV19 and TRBJ1-1; TRBD1 might be the D (5 bases). Germline CDR1 LNHDA, CDR2 SQIVND (reference sequence). V lost 6 bases, J lost 2 bases, and 13 bases lay in between. The CDR3 totals 14 residues. CDR3 sequence: CASRPTVGNTEAFF. In nucleotides, the CDR3 is TGTGCCAGTAGGCCGACAGTGGGCAACACTGAAGCTTTCTTT.

J is TRBJ2-5 and V is TRBV4-2; 7 nucleotides agree with TRBD2. Near its end, the DNA agrees better with TRBJ2-7, so the J call may be wrong. In germline, CDR1 is LGHNA, CDR2 YNFKEQ. The CDR3 runs 13 residues. The CDR3 DNA is TGTGCCAGCAGCCGGGACTACTCCTACGAGCAGTACTTC. Amino acids: CASSRDYSYEQYF.

The rearrangement uses TRBV20-1 and TRBJ1-2; D call uncertain. This CDR3 is built from 11 residues. Germline V CDR1 and CDR2: DFQATT, SNEGSKA (reference sequence). DNA for the CDR3: TGCAGCGCCATACCCGACTATGGCTACACCTTC. Its protein is CSAIPDYGYTF.

This clone was counted between two and nine times. The CDR3 loop is CASSLVGGRGEQYF. CDR3 bases: TGTGCCAGCAGCTTAGTCGGGGGGCGCGGCGAGCAGTACTTC. This sequence joins TRBV11-1 and TRBJ2-7; TRBD2 is a possible D gene (7 bases). Germline assignment: CDR1 SGHAT and CDR2 FQDESV (reference sequence). Trimming took off 1 base at V and 6 bases at J, with 13 bases between the two ends. The CDR3 is made up of 14 amino acids.

DNA for the CDR3: TGCGCCAGCAGCTTATTTGGGCGTGGAAACACCATATATTTT. Translating it yields CASSLFGRGNTIYF. The rearrangement uses TRBV5-1 and TRBJ1-3; unclear D gene. Germline CDR1 reads SGHRS; CDR2 reads YFSETQ. The CDR3 has 14 amino acids. The V end lost 2 bases, the J end lost 3 bases, and 9 bases lay between the germline ends.

The chain recombines TRBV7-2 with TRBJ1-4, with 9 bases matching TRBD1. The CDR3 spans 14 residues. V shed 6 bases, J shed 5 bases, and the junction held 4 bases outside the gene matches. Looked up from germline, CDR1 is SGHTA and CDR2 is FQGNSA. CDR3 residues: CASRPGTGNEKLFF. The CDR3 bases are TGTGCCAGCAGACCCGGGACAGGGAATGAAAAACTGTTTTTT. Variable domain in full (rest from reference TRBV7-2 and TRBJ1-4): GAGVSQSPSNKVTEKGKDVELRCDPISGHTALYWYRQSLGQGLEFLIYFQGNSAPDKSGLPSDRFSAERTGGSVSTLTIQRTQQEDSAVYLCASRPGTGNEKLFFGSGTQLSVL.

The rearrangement links TRBV5-1 to TRBJ1-1, with 7 bases matching TRBD1. This CDR3 has 16 residues. The germline V gene has CDR1 SGHRS and CDR2 YFSETQ. V was pared by 4 bases and J by 4 bases, with 13 bases of the junction left unmatched. CDR3 loop: CASSALLTGEGTEAFF. The DNA of the CDR3 is TGCGCCAGCAGCGCCCTCCTAACAGGGGAGGGCACTGAAGCTTTCTTT.

The DNA of the CDR3 is TGTGCCAGCTCACCGAGACAGGGCCAGAACACTGAAGCTTTCTTT. Protein product: CASSPRQGQNTEAFF. The rearrangement joins TRBV18 to TRBJ1-1; 7 bases are a match to TRBD1. The CDR3 is 15 residues long. The germline gives CDR1 KGHSH, CDR2 LQKENI. The ends lost 3 bases at V and 1 base at J; junction bases unmatched: 5.

The genes are TRBV2 and TRBJ2-5, with a weak D call TRBD1 (5 bases). Trimming took off 4 bases at V and 1 base at J, with 13 bases between the two ends. Germline-derived CDR1 and CDR2 are SNHLY and FYNNEI. CDR3 length: 15 amino acids. CDR3 sequence: CASSAQQGSQETQYF. DNA of the CDR3: TGTGCCAGCAGTGCCCAGCAGGGTTCCCAAGAGACCCAGTACTTC.

The table lists this clone with a few counts. The rearrangement links TRBV30 to TRBJ2-3, with D perhaps matching TRBD2 (5 bases). This CDR3 comprises 13 residues. The V end was cut by 3 bases, the J end by 0 bases, with 7 bases between. CDR1 is GTSNPN and CDR2 is SVGIG in the germline V gene (reference sequence). CDR3 bases: TGTGCCTGGAGGACGGGAAGCACAGATACGCAGTATTTT. It translates to CAWRTGSTDTQYF.

The chain employs TRBV6-5 and TRBJ1-2; D call uncertain. Germline V lookup: CDR1 MNHEY, CDR2 SVGAGI. Trimming shortened V by 2 bases and J by 9 bases, and 10 bases separated the two germline ends. The CDR3 has 12 amino acids. This chain's CDR3 is CASSYEGFRYTF. CDR3 coding DNA: TGTGCCAGCAGTTACGAAGGCTTTCGCTACACCTTC.

This chain links TRBV9 with TRBJ2-7; the D gene could be TRBD1 or TRBD2 (5 bases each). The V end lost 5 bases, the J end lost 2 bases, and 14 bases lay between the germline ends. The germline CDR1 and CDR2 sequences are SGDLS and YYNGEE. This CDR3 has 14 amino acids. The CDR3 DNA sequence: TGTGCCAGCAGTCCTACCGGGACCACCTACGAGCAGTACTTC. Translating gives CASSPTGTTYEQYF. Drawing the rest from reference TRBV9 and TRBJ2-7, the complete variable domain is DSGVTQTPKHLITATGQRVTLRCSPRSGDLSVYWYQQSLDQGLQFLIQYYNGEERAKGNILERFSAQQFPDLHSELNLSSLELGDSALYFCASSPTGTTYEQYFGPGTRLTVT.

Remarks on this clone: The sample holds other DNA sequences that translate to the same CDR3. The V call is TRBV7-2, the J call TRBJ2-5; possible D gene TRBD2, 7 bases. CDR3 length: 15 residues. Germline-derived CDR1 and CDR2 are SGHTA and FQGNSA. V dropped 0 bases and J dropped 5 bases, with 13 bases sitting between them. CDR3 sequence reads: CASSLAGGPGETQYF. The CDR3 nucleotides are TGTGCCAGCAGCTTAGCGGGGGGGCCGGGGGAGACCCAGTACTTC.

The rearrangement joins TRBV5-1 to TRBJ1-4; the D is unclear. CDR3 length: 13 amino acids. V was cut by 4 bases and J by 8 bases, with 12 bases left in between. Germline assignment: CDR1 SGHRS and CDR2 YFSETQ. The DNA for the CDR3 is TGCGCCAGCAGCGCCCTGACGGGGGAAAAACTGTTTTTT. Its protein is CASSALTGEKLFF.

This clone was detected once. The V call is TRBV18, the J call TRBJ2-5; the D gene is possibly TRBD1 (5 bases). V was cut by 3 bases and J by 2 bases, with 13 bases left in between. The CDR3 spans 15 residues. In germline, CDR1 is KGHSH, CDR2 LQKENI. In DNA, the CDR3 is TGTGCCAGCTCACCGCCAGGGTCGTATCAAGAGACCCAGTACTTC. Translation: CASSPPGSYQETQYF.

The genes are TRBV7-2 and TRBJ2-3; the D gene is possibly TRBD2 (6 bases). Looked up from germline, CDR1 is SGHTA and CDR2 is FQGNSA. The CDR3 is 13 amino acids. Trimming stripped 1 base from V and 10 bases from J, with 12 bases between. CDR3 coding DNA: TGTGCCAGCAGCTTAGTAGGCGGGGAGGCGCAGTATTTT. Residues: CASSLVGGEAQYF.

The rearrangement uses TRBV7-2 and TRBJ1-1; 8 positions agree with TRBD1. J gave up 10 bases and V 4 bases, and 14 bases lay outside the gene matches. The CDR3 is 15 residues long. Germline CDR1 and CDR2: SGHTA and FQGNSA. The DNA for the CDR3 is TGTGCCAGCAGCTCCCAGGGGGCTGGTGCTATCGGAGCTTTCTTT. This translates into CASSSQGAGAIGAFF.

In nucleotides, the CDR3 is TGTGCCAGCAGGGCACAGGGGGCAGGCAATCAGCCCCAGCATTTT. Protein: CASRAQGAGNQPQHF. The chain has TRBV2 and TRBJ1-5; 9 bases are a match to TRBD1. The CDR3 contains 15 residues. Losses at the gene ends were 6 bases for V and 2 bases for J; bases not matched to a gene: 5. Germline values: CDR1 SNHLY, CDR2 FYNNEI.

The chain recombines TRBV7-6 with TRBJ1-5; D ambiguous. The CDR3 totals 15 residues. Germline CDR1 reads SGHVS; CDR2 reads FNYEAQ. V was clipped by 1 base and J by 7 bases, with 14 bases between them. CDR3 nucleotide sequence: TGTGCCAGCAGCTTAGGTCACGCAGACGGACAGCCCCAGCATTTT. Amino acids: CASSLGHADGQPQHF.

The chain uses TRBV10-3 and TRBJ1-3; D remains ambiguous. With 2 bases removed from V and 3 bases from J, the gap between germline ends came to 2 bases. The length of the CDR3 is 12 residues. Germline assignment: CDR1 ENHRY and CDR2 SYGVKD. CDR3 sequence: CAISEGGNTIYF. CDR3 DNA sequence: TGTGCCATCAGTGAGGGTGGAAACACCATATATTTT.

Relative to its sample, this clone is medium-sized. The chain carries TRBV4-2 and TRBJ2-3; D not certain. CDR1 LGHNA and CDR2 YNFKEQ come from the germline V gene. This CDR3 region has 14 residues. V lost 0 bases to trimming and J lost 6 bases, with 10 bases between them. CDR3 nucleotides: TGTGCCAGCAGCCAAGAAGGTGGCGCGGATACGCAGTATTTT. Translation gives CASSQEGGADTQYF.

This chain links TRBV27 with TRBJ2-7, with TRBD2 matching 12 bases. V lost 7 bases and J lost 5; bases outside the gene matches: 6. This CDR3 has 14 amino acids. Germline lookup yields CDR1 MNHEY and CDR2 SMNVEV (reference sequence). CDR3 protein: CASTPTSGGDEQYF. The CDR3 bases are TGTGCCAGCACCCCGACTAGCGGGGGTGACGAGCAGTACTTC.

The V call is TRBV6-6, the J call TRBJ2-2; D is unresolved. With 6 bases removed from V and 9 bases from J, the gap between germline ends came to 5 bases. This CDR3 spans 10 amino acids. CDR1 is MNHNY and CDR2 is SVGAGI in the germline V gene (reference sequence). Here the CDR3 reads CASRGRELFF. The CDR3 bases are TGTGCCAGCAGGGGTCGGGAGCTGTTTTTT.